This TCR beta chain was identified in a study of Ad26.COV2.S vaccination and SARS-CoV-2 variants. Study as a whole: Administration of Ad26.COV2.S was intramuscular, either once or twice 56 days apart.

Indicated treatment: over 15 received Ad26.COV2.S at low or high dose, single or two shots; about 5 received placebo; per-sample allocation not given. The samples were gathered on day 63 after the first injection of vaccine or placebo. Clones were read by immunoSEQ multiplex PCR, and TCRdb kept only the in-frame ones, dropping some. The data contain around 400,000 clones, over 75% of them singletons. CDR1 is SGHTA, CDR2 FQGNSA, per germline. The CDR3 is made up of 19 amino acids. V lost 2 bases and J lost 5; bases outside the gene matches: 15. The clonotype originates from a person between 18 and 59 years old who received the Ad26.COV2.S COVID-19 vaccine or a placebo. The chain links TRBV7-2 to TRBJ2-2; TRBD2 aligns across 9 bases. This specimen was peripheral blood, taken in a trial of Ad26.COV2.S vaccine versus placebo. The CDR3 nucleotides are TGTGCCAGCAGCTTAATGGTGGCAGCGACTAGCGGAAGAACCGGGGAGCTGTTTTTT. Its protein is CASSLMVAATSGRTGELFF.